The 3 T cell receptor beta chains below were found in one sample sequenced in a study of cytomegalovirus exposure and HLA in healthy donors (dated by TCRdb to about 2017). The library was built by means of the immunoSEQ multiplex PCR assay. For the multiplex PCR, a mixture combining 60 forward primers for TCR Vbeta segments and 13 reverse primers for TCR Jbeta segments was used. TCRdb mirrors the immuneACCESS table, restricted to in-frame sequences. Some clones are absent from its copies; in checked studies, under half trace to an unresolved V gene, and the reason for the others is unknown. The sample table lists 150,000 to 200,000 clones, around three quarters of them with a count of one. Approximately 2.1% of the sample is held by the ten biggest clonotypes. Sequencing was done on a sample of PBMCs. These receptors all stem from a man aged 25-45 years in good health and CMV-seronegative.

The rearrangement uses TRBV5-1 and TRBJ2-3; 10 nucleotides agree with TRBD1. This CDR3 comprises 14 residues. V lost 4 bases to trimming and J lost 6 bases; unmatched junction nucleotides: 5. CDR1 and CDR2 (germline): SGHRS, YFSETQ. The CDR3 protein is CASSIGQGGDTQYF. The CDR3, as DNA: TGCGCCAGCAGCATAGGACAGGGGGGGGATACGCAGTATTTT.

The chain joins TRBV27 to TRBJ2-7; weak D call: TRBD1 (5 bases). This CDR3 contains 15 residues. Trimming took off 2 bases at V and 1 base at J, with 12 bases between the two ends. CDR1 and CDR2 from the germline V gene are MNHEY and SMNVEV (reference sequence). As DNA, the CDR3 is TGTGCCAGCAGTTTAGCTCAGGGTGGGTCCTACGAGCAGTACTTC. Encoded protein: CASSLAQGGSYEQYF.

The chain links TRBV5-1 to TRBJ2-3; TRBD2 is a possible D gene (5 bases). CDR1 SGHRS and CDR2 YFSETQ come from the germline V gene. V was cut by 2 bases and J by 2 bases, with 9 bases left in between. This CDR3 is built from 14 residues. CDR3 bases: TGCGCCAGCAGCTTAGGCGGGTACACAGATACGCAGTATTTT. Its translation is CASSLGGYTDTQYF.